This T cell receptor (beta chain) was captured in a study of CD8 T cells in ankylosing spondylitis. Notes on the study in general: A TCR beta motif of about eight highly homologous variants seemed to mark ankylosing spondylitis blood. Disease-linked clones were reportedly significantly enriched in matched ankylosing spondylitis synovial fluid.

Making use of molecular barcodes, quantitative 5'-RACE generated TCR beta libraries. TCRdb reprocessed the 5' RACE reads via MiXCR and lists one record per CDR3 protein. The table records hundreds of thousands of distinct CDR3 sequences, roughly 22% of them present only once. This clonotype was recorded a few times. As yet, its antigen is unknown. Per germline, CDR1 SGHRS and CDR2 YFSETQ. J gave up 3 bases and V 4 bases, and 18 bases lay outside the gene matches. The CDR3 has 19 residues. The sequencing input was blood, either unsorted or a sorted T cell fraction (not recorded which). The TCR originated in a male donor with ankylosing spondylitis or in good health (not recorded which). This chain joins TRBV5-1 and TRBJ2-2; 7 nucleotides align to TRBD2. CDR3 bases: TGCGCCAGCAGCACACCCGCCTCGGGGGGACGTACGTACACCGGGGAGCTGTTTTTT. Amino acid sequence: CASSTPASGGRTYTGELFF.